This entry lists 10 T cell receptor beta chains sequenced from one sample in a study of regulatory T cells. Study-wide results and limits: Hydrophobic residues at CDR3 positions 6 and 7 were enriched in conventional CD4+ T cells of CD3G-deficient patients.

Amplification used 52 TRBV primers and 13 TRBJ primers. Generated by immunoSEQ multiplex PCR, the TCRdb table keeps only in-frame clones and is missing some. The repertoire consists of about 35,000 clones, with 70% to 90% occurring once and the leading ten covering 2.4%. Their specific antigens are unknown. The source material was conventional CD4+ T cells sorted from blood. The receptors come from a person aged 18 to 29 with CD3G deficiency.

The chain uses TRBV5-1 and TRBJ1-1; D gene ambiguous. CDR1 is SGHRS, CDR2 YFSETQ, per germline. The CDR3 consists of 14 residues. V lost 1 base, J lost 0 bases, and 7 bases lay in between. CDR3 nucleotides: TGCGCCAGCAGCTTGATGGGAATGAACACTGAAGCTTTCTTT. This translates into CASSLMGMNTEAFF.

The J gene is TRBJ2-3, the V gene TRBV7-9; D is uncertain. Germline loops: CDR1 SEHNR, CDR2 FQNEAQ (reference sequence). The V end lost 8 bases, the J end lost 3 bases, and 12 bases lay between the germline ends. The CDR3 spans 13 residues. The CDR3 bases are TGTGCCAGCGGGCAGACTCTTACAGATACGCAGTATTTT. The encoded protein is CASGQTLTDTQYF.

The rearrangement uses TRBV28 and TRBJ2-2; D is perhaps TRBD2 (5 bases). The V end lost 2 bases, the J end lost 7 bases, and 11 bases lay between the germline ends. Germline loops: CDR1 MDHEN, CDR2 SYDVKM. The CDR3 extends over 14 amino acids. The CDR3 loop reads CASSLRRDDGELFF. The CDR3, as DNA: TGTGCCAGCAGTTTAAGACGGGATGACGGGGAGCTGTTTTTT.

V gene TRBV7-9 combines with J gene TRBJ2-2; D not certain. CDR1 SEHNR and CDR2 FQNEAQ come from the germline V gene (reference sequence). The CDR3 contains 13 residues. V was clipped by 4 bases and J by 2 bases, with 5 bases between them. CDR3 sequence reads: CASSYTNTGELFF. The CDR3 region has the DNA TGTGCCAGCAGCTATACTAACACCGGGGAGCTGTTTTTT.

This chain joins TRBV7-2 and TRBJ1-1; D gene uncertain. V was trimmed by 5 bases and J by 0 bases, leaving 10 bases between them. Germline V gene sequence: CDR1 SGHTA, CDR2 FQGNSA. CDR3 size: 14 residues. CDR3 amino acids: CASSPSGMNTEAFF. The CDR3, as DNA: TGTGCCAGCAGCCCTTCCGGAATGAACACTGAAGCTTTCTTT.

V and J are TRBV28 and TRBJ2-4, with D tentatively TRBD2 (6 bases). V was clipped by 6 bases and J by 5 bases, with 17 bases between them. CDR1 and CDR2 (germline): MDHEN, SYDVKM. The CDR3 totals 15 residues. The CDR3 nucleotides are TGTGCCAGCAGCCTAGGTGGGGGGTGGCAAAACATTCAGTACTTC. This codes for CASSLGGGWQNIQYF.

This clone was seen only a few times. This chain links TRBV7-2 with TRBJ2-1; either TRBD1 or TRBD2 may supply D (5 bases each). Trimming pared 5 bases from V and 9 bases from J, leaving 11 bases between. The CDR3 consists of 12 residues. Germline V gives CDR1 SGHTA, CDR2 FQGNSA. CDR3 nucleotides: TGTGCCAGCAGCCAGATTGGGGGTGAGCAGTTCTTC. It is translated as CASSQIGGEQFF.

The chain uses TRBV27 and TRBJ2-1; the match to TRBD1 covers 9 bases. V lost 0 bases and J lost 8; bases outside the gene matches: 8. CDR3 length: 16 residues. CDR1 and CDR2 from the germline V gene are MNHEY and SMNVEV (reference sequence). The CDR3 DNA sequence: TGTGCCAGCAGTTTATCCGGGACAGGGTCCCCTCATGAGCAGTTCTTC. This sequence encodes CASSLSGTGSPHEQFF.

This clone was found once. CDR3 region: CASSSPGTGNTEAFF. Written as DNA, the CDR3 is TGTGCCAGCAGCTCTCCCGGGACGGGGAACACTGAAGCTTTCTTT. The chain carries TRBV28 and TRBJ1-1; TRBD1 might be the D (5 bases). CDR1 and CDR2 from the germline V gene are MDHEN and SYDVKM. The CDR3 covers 15 residues. Trimming shortened V by 6 bases and J by 1 base, and 15 bases separated the two germline ends. Full variable domain (missing parts from reference TRBV28 and TRBJ1-1): DVKVTQSSRYLVKRTGEKVFLECVQDMDHENMFWYRQDPGLGLRLIYFSYDVKMKEKGDIPEGYSVSREKKERFSLILESASTNQTSMYLCASSSPGTGNTEAFFGQGTRLTVV.

This chain connects TRBV6-1 to TRBJ1-1; D gene uncertain. The germline V gene has CDR1 MNHNS and CDR2 SASEGT. The germline V and J ends were trimmed by 7 bases and 0 bases, with 9 bases remaining between them. The CDR3 contains 13 residues. The chain's CDR3 is CASKGQMNTEAFF. DNA of the CDR3: TGTGCCAGCAAAGGTCAAATGAACACTGAAGCTTTCTTT.